This T cell receptor (beta chain) was found in a study of T cell responses to AZD1222 COVID-19 vaccine. Overall study context: The study pooled second doses at about 4 or about 12 weeks. Study-wide findings and caveats: Repertoire sampling was restricted to post-peak T cell response timepoints. Donors in the cohort were predominantly white British and more often female, and clonal diversity was possibly underestimated. Seropositivity was recorded at baseline in only a handful of AZD1222 recipients.

Using immunoSEQ multiplex PCR, the repertoire was profiled, and TCRdb retains in-frame clones only, with some absent. The table records around 130,000 clones, 80% to 90% of them present only once. As concerns this clone: Its cognate antigen is unknown.

The source material was peripheral blood, sampled on day 0 of AZD1222 vaccination. The origin of this receptor is an adult in good health.

The chain's CDR3 is CALRQGGSTDTQYF. The DNA for the CDR3 is TGTGCCCTAAGACAGGGTGGCAGCACAGATACGCAGTATTTT. V usage is TRBV30 and J usage is TRBJ2-3, with 7 nucleotides matching TRBD1. CDR3 length: 14 amino acids. J gave up 0 bases and V 8 bases, and 8 bases lay outside the gene matches. CDR1 and CDR2 (germline): GTSNPN, SVGIG (reference sequence).